This TCR beta chain appears in the sequencing data of a study of early T cells in non-severe SARS-CoV-2 infection. The table lists this clonotype with a few counts. What it binds is not known. Attached unique molecular identifiers marked individual cDNA molecules. TCRdb re-called the 5' RACE reads with MiXCR, one entry per CDR3 protein. The sample lists tens of thousands of distinct CDR3 sequences, under 7.5% occurring once. The trim removed 5 bases at V and 10 bases at J, leaving 2 bases unmatched. This CDR3 has 12 amino acids. CDR1 is ENHRY, CDR2 SYGVKD, per germline. Whole-study findings and limits: CD4 and private specificities were missed by VDJdb matching, which favored anti-spike CD8 responses.

The clonotype originates from an adult who was a healthcare worker with PCR-confirmed SARS-CoV-2 infection or an uninfected control (not recorded which). V usage is TRBV10-3 and J usage is TRBJ2-1, with TRBD2 identical over 10 bases. The specimen sequenced was whole blood. The CDR3 DNA reads TGTGCCATCAGTCAGCGGGAGGGAGAGCAGTTCTTC. Protein product: CAISQREGEQFF.